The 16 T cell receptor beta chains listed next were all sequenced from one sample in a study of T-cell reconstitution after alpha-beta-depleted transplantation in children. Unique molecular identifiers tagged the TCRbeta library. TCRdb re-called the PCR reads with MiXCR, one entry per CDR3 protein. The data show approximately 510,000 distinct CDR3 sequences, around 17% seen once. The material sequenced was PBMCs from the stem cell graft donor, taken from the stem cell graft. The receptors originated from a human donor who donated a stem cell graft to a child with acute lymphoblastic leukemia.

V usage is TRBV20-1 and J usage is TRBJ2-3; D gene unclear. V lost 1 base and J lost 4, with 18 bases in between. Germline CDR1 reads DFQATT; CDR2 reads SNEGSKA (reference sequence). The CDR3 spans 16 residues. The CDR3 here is CSARAPGPNVADTQYF. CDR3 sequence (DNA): TGCAGTGCTAGAGCTCCAGGCCCCAACGTCGCAGATACGCAGTATTTT.

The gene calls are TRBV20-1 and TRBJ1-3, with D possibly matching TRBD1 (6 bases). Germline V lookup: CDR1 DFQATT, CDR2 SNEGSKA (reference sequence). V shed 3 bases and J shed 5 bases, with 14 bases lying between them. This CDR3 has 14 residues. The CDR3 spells CSASLDSVRNTIYF. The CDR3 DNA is TGCAGTGCTAGTTTGGACAGCGTCCGAAACACCATATATTTT.

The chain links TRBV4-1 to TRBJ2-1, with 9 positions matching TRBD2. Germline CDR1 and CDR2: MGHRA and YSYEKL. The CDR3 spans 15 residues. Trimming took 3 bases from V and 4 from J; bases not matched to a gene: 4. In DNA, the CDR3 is TGCGCCAGCAGCCACCCTAGCGGGGCATACAATGAGCAGTTCTTC. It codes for CASSHPSGAYNEQFF.

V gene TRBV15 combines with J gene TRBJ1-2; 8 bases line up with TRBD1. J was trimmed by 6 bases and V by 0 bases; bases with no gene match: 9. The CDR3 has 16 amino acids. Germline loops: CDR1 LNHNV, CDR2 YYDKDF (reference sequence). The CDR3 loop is CATSRDRTGRRDGYTF. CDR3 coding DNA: TGTGCCACCAGCAGAGATAGGACAGGGAGGAGGGATGGCTACACCTTC.

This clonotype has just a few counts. The CDR3 loop reads CASSQEVRQDSYEQYF. In DNA, the CDR3 is TGTGCCAGCAGCCAAGAGGTCAGGCAGGACTCCTACGAGCAGTACTTC. This chain links TRBV14 with TRBJ2-7, with no clear D. This CDR3 region has 16 residues. Trimming left V 0 bases short and J 0 bases short, with 12 bases between. CDR1 is SGHDN, CDR2 FVKESK, per germline.

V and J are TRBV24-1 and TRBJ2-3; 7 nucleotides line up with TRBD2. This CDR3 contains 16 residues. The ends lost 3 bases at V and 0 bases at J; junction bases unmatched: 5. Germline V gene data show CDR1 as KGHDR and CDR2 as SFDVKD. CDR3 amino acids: CATSDPSGVSTDTQYF. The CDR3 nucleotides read TGTGCCACCAGTGATCCTAGCGGAGTCAGCACAGATACGCAGTATTTT.

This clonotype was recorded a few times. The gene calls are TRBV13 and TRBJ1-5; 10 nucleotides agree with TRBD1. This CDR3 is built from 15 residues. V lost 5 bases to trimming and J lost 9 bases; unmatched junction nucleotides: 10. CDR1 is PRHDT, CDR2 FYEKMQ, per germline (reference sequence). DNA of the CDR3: TGTGCCAGCAGCGTCCAGGGACAGGGGTTGAGGCCCCAGCATTTT. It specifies CASSVQGQGLRPQHF.

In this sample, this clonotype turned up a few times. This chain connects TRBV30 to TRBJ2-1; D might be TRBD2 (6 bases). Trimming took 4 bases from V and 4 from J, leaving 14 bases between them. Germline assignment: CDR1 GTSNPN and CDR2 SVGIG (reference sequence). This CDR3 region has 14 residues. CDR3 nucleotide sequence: TGTGCCTGGACCCCTGGCGGGATGTACAATGAGCAGTTCTTC. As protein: CAWTPGGMYNEQFF.

Here the CDR3 reads CASSLGFNTEAFF. In DNA form, the CDR3 reads TGCGCCAGCAGCTTGGGGTTCAACACTGAAGCTTTCTTT. V usage is TRBV5-1 and J usage is TRBJ1-1, with D hard to call. Germline V gene data show CDR1 as SGHRS and CDR2 as YFSETQ. Trimming took off 0 bases at V and 2 bases at J, with 5 bases between the two ends. The length of the CDR3 is 13 residues. The whole variable domain, remainder taken from reference TRBV5-1 and TRBJ1-1, is KAGVTQTPRYLIKTRGQQVTLSCSPISGHRSVSWYQQTPGQGLQFLFEYFSETQRNKGNFPGRFSGRQFSNSRSEMNVSTLELGDSALYLCASSLGFNTEAFFGQGTRLTVV.

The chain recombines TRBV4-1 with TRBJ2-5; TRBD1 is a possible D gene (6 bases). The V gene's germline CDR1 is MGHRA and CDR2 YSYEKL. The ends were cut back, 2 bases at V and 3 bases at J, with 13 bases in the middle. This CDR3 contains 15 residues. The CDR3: CASSQPGTRKETQYF. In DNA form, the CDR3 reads TGCGCCAGCAGCCAACCCGGGACAAGGAAAGAGACCCAGTACTTC.

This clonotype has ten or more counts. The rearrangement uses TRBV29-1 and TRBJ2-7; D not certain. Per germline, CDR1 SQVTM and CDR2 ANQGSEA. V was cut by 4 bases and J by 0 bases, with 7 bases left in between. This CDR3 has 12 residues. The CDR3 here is CSVADGSYEQYF. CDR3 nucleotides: TGCAGCGTTGCGGACGGCTCCTACGAGCAGTACTTC.

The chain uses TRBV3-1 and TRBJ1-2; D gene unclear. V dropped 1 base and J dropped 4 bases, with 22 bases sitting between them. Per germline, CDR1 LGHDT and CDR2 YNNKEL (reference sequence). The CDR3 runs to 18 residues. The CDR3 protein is CASSQGLGGSPGAYGYTF. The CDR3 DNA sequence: TGTGCCAGCAGCCAAGGTCTGGGCGGCTCACCGGGAGCCTATGGCTACACCTTC.

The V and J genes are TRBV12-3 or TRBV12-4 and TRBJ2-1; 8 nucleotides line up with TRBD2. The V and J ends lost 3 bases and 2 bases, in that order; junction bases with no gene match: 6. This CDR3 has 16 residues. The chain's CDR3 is CASSFAGGVAYNEQFF. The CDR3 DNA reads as TGTGCCAGCAGTTTCGCGGGAGGCGTCGCCTACAATGAGCAGTTCTTC.

The CDR3 here is CASSPAKGFGSPLHF. The CDR3 region has the DNA TGTGCCAGCTCACCAGCCAAGGGCTTTGGGTCACCCCTCCACTTT. V is TRBV18 and J is TRBJ1-6, with D uncertain. V dropped 2 bases and J dropped 10 bases, with 15 bases sitting between them. The CDR3 spans 15 residues. CDR1 and CDR2 (germline): KGHSH, LQKENI.

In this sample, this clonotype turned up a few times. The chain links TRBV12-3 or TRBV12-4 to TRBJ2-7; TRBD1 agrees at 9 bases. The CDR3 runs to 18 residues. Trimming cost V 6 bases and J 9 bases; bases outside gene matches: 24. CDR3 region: CASSATAPGTGSPKVQYF. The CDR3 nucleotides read TGTGCCAGCAGCGCGACCGCTCCCGGGACAGGGTCCCCTAAGGTGCAGTACTTC.

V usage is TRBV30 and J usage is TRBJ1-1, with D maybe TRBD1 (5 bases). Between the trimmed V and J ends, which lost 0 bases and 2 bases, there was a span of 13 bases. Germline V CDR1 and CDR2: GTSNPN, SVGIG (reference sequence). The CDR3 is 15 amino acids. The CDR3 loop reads CAWSVSVGGNTEAFF. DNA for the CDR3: TGTGCCTGGAGTGTATCAGTTGGGGGTAACACTGAAGCTTTCTTT.